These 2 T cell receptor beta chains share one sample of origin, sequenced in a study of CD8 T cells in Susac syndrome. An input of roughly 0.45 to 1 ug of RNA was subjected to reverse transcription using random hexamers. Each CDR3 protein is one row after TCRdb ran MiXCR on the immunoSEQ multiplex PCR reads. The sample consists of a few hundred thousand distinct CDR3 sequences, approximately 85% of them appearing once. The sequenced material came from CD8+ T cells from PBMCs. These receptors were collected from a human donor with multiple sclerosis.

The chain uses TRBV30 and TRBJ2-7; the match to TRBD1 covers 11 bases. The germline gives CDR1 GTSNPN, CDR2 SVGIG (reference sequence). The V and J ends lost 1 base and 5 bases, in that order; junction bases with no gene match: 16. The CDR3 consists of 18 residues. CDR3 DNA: TGTGCCTGGAGTGGAGCAGGACAGGGGGCGCTTATTATCCACGAGCAGTACTTC. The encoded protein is CAWSGAGQGALIIHEQYF.

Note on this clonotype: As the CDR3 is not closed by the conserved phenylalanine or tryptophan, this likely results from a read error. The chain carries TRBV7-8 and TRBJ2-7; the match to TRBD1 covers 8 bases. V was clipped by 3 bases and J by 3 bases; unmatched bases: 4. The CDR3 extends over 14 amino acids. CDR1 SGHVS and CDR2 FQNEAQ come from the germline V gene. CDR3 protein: CASSFNRGFYEQYS. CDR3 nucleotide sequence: TGTGCCAGCAGCTTCAACAGGGGGTTCTACGAGCAGTACTCC.